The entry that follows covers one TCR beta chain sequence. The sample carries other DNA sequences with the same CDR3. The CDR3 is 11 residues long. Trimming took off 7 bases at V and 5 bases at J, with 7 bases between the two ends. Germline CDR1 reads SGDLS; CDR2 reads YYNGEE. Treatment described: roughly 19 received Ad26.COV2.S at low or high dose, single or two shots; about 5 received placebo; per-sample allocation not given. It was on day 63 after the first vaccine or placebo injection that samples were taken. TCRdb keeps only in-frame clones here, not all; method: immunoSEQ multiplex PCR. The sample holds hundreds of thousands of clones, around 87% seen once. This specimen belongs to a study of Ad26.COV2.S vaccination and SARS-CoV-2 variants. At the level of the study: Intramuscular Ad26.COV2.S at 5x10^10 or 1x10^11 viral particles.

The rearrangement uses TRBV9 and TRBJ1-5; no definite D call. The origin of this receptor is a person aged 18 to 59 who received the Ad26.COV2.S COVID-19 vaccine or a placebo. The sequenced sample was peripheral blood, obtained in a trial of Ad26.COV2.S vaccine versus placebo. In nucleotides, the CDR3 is TGTGCCAGCGGGAGGGATCAGCCCCAGCATTTT. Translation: CASGRDQPQHF. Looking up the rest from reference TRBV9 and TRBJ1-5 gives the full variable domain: DSGVTQTPKHLITATGQRVTLRCSPRSGDLSVYWYQQSLDQGLQFLIQYYNGEERAKGNILERFSAQQFPDLHSELNLSSLELGDSALYFCASGRDQPQHFGDGTRLSIL.